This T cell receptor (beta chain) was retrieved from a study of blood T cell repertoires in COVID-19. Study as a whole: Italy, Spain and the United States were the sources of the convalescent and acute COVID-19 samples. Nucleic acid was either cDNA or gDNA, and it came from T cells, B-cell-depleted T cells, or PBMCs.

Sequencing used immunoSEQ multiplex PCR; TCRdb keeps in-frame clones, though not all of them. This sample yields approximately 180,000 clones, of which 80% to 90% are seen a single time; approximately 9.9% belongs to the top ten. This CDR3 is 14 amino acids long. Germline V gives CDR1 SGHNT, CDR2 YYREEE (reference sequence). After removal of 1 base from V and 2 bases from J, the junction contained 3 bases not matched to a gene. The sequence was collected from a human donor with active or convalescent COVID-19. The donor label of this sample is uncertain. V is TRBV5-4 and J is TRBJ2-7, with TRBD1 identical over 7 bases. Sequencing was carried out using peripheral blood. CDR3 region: CASSLWGQTYEQYF. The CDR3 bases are TGTGCCAGCAGCTTGTGGGGACAGACCTACGAGCAGTACTTC.